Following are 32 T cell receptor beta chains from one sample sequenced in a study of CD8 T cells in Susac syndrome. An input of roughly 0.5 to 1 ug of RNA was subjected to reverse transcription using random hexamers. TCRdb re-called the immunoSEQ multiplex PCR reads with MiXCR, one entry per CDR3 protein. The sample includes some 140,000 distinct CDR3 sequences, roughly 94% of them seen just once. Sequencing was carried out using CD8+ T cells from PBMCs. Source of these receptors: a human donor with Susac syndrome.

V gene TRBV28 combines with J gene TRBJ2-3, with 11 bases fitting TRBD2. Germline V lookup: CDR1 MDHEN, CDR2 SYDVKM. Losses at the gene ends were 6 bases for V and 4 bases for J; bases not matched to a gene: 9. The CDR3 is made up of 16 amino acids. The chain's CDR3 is CASRKIAGGRADTQYF. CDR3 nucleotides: TGTGCCAGCAGGAAAATAGCGGGAGGGCGAGCAGATACGCAGTATTTT.

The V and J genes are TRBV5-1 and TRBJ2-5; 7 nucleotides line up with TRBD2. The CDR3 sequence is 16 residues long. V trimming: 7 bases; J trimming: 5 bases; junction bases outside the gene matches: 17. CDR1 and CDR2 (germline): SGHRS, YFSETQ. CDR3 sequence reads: CASVVVAGAPGETQYF. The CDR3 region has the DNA TGCGCCAGCGTCGTAGTTGCGGGAGCCCCGGGGGAGACCCAGTACTTC.

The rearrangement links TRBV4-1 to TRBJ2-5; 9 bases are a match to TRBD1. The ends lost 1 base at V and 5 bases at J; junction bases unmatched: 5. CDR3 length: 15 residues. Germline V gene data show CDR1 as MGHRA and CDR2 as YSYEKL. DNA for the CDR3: TGCGCCAGCAGCCAAGGGACAGGGGTAGTGGAGACCCAGTACTTC. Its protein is CASSQGTGVVETQYF.

The CDR3 DNA sequence: TGCGCCAGCAGCCAAGGTGGGACAGGGTACGAGCAGTACTTC. It is translated as CASSQGGTGYEQYF. This chain connects TRBV4-1 to TRBJ2-7, with 9 bases identical to TRBD1. Germline V gene sequence: CDR1 MGHRA, CDR2 YSYEKL. V shed 1 base, J shed 4 bases, and the junction held 2 bases outside the gene matches. The CDR3 length is 14 residues.

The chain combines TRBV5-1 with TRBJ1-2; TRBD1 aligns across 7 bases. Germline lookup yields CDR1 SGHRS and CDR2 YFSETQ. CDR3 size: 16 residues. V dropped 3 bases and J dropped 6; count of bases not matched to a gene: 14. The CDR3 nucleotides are TGCGCCAGCAGCTCCGCAGTGGACAGGATCCTTCATGGCTACACCTTC. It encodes CASSSAVDRILHGYTF.

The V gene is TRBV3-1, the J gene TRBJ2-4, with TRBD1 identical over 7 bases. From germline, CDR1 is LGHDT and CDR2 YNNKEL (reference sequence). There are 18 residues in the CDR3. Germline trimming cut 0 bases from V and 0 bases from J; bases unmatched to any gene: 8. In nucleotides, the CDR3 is TGTGCCAGCAGCCAAGATATCACAGGGGCTATAGCCAAAAACATTCAGTACTTC. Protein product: CASSQDITGAIAKNIQYF.

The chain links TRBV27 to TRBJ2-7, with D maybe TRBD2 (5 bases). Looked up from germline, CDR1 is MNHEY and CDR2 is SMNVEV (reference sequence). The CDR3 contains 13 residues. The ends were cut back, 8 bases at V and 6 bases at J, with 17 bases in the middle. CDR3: CASGKEGAGEQYF. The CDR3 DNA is TGTGCCAGCGGAAAAGAGGGCGCAGGCGAGCAGTACTTC.

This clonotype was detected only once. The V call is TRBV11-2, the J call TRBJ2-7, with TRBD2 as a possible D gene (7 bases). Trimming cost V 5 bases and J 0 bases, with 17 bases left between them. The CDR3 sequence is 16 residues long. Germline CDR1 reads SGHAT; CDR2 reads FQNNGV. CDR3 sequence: CASSPGVAGSSYEQYF. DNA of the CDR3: TGTGCCAGCAGCCCAGGGGTAGCGGGCAGCTCCTACGAGCAGTACTTC. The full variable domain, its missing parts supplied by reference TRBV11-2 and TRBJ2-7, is EAGVAQSPRYKIIEKRQSVAFWCNPISGHATLYWYQQILGQGPKLLIQFQNNGVVDDSQLPKDRFSAERLKGVDSTLKIQPAKLEDSAVYLCASSPGVAGSSYEQYFGPGTRLTVT.

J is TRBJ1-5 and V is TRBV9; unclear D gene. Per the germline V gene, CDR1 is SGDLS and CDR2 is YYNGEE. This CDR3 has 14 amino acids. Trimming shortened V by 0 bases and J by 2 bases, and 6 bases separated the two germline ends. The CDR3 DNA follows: TGTGCCAGCAGCGTAGGAACGGGCAATCAGCCCCAGCATTTT. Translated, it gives CASSVGTGNQPQHF. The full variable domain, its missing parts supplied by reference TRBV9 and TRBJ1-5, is DSGVTQTPKHLITATGQRVTLRCSPRSGDLSVYWYQQSLDQGLQFLIQYYNGEERAKGNILERFSAQQFPDLHSELNLSSLELGDSALYFCASSVGTGNQPQHFGDGTRLSIL.

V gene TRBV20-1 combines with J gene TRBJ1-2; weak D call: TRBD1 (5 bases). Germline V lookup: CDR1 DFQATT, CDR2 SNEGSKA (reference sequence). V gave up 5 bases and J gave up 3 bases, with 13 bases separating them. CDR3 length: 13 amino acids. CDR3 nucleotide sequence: TGCAGTGCTCCACAGGACCCCCACTATGGCTACACCTTC. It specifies CSAPQDPHYGYTF.

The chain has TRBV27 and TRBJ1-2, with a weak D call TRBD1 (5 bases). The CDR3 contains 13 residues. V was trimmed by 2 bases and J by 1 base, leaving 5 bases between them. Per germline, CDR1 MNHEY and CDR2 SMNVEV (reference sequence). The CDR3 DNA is TGTGCCAGCAGTTTACAGGGTAACTATGGCTACACCTTC. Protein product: CASSLQGNYGYTF.

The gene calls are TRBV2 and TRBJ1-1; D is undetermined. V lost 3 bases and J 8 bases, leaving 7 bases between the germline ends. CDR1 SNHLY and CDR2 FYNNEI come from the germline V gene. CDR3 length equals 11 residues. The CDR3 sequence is CASSEVEEAFF. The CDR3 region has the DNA TGTGCCAGCAGTGAGGTGGAAGAAGCTTTCTTT.

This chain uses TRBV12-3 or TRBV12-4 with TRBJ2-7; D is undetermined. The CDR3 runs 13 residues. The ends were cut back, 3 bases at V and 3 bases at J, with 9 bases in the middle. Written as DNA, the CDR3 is TGTGCCAGCAGTTTGAGACCGTACTACGAGCAGTACTTC. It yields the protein CASSLRPYYEQYF.

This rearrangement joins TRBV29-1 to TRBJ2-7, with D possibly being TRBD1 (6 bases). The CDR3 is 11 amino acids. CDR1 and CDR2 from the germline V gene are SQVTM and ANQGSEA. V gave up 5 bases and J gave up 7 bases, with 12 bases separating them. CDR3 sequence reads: CSVPRGSEQYF. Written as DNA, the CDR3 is TGCAGCGTTCCGAGGGGGTCAGAGCAGTACTTC.

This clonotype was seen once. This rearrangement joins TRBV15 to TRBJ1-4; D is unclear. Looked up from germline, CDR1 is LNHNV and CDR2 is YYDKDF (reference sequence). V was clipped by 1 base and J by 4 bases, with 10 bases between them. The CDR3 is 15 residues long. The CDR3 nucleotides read TGTGCCACCAGCAGAGCAGCAGACCTTAATGAAAAACTGTTTTTT. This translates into CATSRAADLNEKLFF.

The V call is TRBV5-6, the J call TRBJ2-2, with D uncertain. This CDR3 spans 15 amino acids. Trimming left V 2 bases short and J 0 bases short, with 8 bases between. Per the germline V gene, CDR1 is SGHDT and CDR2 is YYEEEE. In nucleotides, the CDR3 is TGTGCCAGCAGCTTTGGTCTCGCGAACACCGGGGAGCTGTTTTTT. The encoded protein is CASSFGLANTGELFF.

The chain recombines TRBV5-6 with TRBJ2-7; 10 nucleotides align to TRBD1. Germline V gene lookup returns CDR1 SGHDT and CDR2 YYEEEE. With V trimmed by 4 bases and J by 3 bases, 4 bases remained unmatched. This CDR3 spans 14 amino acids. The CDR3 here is CASSPGQGVYEQYF. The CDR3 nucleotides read TGTGCCAGCAGCCCTGGACAGGGGGTCTACGAGCAGTACTTC.

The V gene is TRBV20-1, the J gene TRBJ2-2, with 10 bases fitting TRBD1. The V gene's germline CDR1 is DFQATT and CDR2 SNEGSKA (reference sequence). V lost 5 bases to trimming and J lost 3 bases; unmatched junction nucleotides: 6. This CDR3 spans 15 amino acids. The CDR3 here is CSALTGGFDTGELFF. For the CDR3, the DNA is TGCAGTGCTTTGACAGGGGGCTTCGACACCGGGGAGCTGTTTTTT.

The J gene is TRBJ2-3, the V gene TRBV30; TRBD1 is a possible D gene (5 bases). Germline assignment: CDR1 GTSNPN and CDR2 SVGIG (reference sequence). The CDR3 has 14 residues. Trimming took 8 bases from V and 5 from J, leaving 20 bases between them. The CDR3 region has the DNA TGTGCCCTTTGGGGCTCACCCAAGGGAGATACGCAGTATTTT. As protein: CALWGSPKGDTQYF.

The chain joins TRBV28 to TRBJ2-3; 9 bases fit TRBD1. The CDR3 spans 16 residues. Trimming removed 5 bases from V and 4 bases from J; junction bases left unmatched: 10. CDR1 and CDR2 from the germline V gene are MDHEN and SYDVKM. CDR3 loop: CASSRPRDRVSDTQYF. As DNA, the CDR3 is TGTGCCAGCAGTCGACCCCGGGACAGGGTGTCAGATACGCAGTATTTT.

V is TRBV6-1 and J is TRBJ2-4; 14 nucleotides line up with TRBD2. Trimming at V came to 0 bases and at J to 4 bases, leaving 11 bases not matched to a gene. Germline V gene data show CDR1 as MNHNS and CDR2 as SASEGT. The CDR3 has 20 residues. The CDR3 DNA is TGTGCCAGCAGTGAAGCGGGGCCCGGGACTAGCGGGAGAGGGAAAAACATTCAGTACTTC. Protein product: CASSEAGPGTSGRGKNIQYF.

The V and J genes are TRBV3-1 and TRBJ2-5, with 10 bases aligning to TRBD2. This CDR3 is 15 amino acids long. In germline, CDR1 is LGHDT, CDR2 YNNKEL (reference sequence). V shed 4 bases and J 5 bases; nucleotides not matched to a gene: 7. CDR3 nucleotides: TGTGCCAGCAGCCCCATGTTAGCGGGAGGTGAGACCCAGTACTTC. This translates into CASSPMLAGGETQYF.

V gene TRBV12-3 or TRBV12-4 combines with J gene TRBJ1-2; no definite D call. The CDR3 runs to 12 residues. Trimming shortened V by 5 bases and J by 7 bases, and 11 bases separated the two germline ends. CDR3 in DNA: TGTGCCAGCAGTGAGGACCCCCTTGGCTACACCTTC. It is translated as CASSEDPLGYTF.

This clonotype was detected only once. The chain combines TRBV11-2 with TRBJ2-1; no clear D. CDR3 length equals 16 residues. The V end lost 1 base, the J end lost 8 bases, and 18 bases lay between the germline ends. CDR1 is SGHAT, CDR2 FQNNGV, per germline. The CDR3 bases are TGTGCCAGCAGCTTAGTCCATGGGCCACCTGCCTATGAGCAGTTCTTC. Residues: CASSLVHGPPAYEQFF.

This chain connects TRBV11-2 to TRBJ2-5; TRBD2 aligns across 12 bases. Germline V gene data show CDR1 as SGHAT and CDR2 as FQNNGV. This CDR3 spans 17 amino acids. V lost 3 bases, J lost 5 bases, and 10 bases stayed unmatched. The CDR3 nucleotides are TGTGCCAGCAGCTTGCGTAAATTCGGGACTAGCGGGGAGACCCAGTACTTC. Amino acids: CASSLRKFGTSGETQYF.

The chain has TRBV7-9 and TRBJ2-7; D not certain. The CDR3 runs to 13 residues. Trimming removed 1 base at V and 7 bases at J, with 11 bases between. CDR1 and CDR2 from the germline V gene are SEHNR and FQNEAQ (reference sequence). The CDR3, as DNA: TGTGCCAGCAGCTTAGGAGTTATGGTGGAGCAGTACTTC. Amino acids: CASSLGVMVEQYF.

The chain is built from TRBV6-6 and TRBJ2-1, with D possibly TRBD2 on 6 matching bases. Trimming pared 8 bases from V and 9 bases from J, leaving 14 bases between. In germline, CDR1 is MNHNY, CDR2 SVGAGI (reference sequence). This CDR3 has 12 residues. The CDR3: CASGGVATEQFF. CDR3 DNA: TGTGCCAGCGGCGGGGTAGCGACTGAGCAGTTCTTC.

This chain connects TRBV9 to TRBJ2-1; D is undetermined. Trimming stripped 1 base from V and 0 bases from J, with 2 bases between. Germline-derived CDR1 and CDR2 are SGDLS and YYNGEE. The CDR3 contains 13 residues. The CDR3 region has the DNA TGTGCCAGCAGCGTATACTCCTACAATGAGCAGTTCTTC. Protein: CASSVYSYNEQFF. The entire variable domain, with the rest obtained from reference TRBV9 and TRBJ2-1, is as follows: DSGVTQTPKHLITATGQRVTLRCSPRSGDLSVYWYQQSLDQGLQFLIQYYNGEERAKGNILERFSAQQFPDLHSELNLSSLELGDSALYFCASSVYSYNEQFFGPGTRLTVL.

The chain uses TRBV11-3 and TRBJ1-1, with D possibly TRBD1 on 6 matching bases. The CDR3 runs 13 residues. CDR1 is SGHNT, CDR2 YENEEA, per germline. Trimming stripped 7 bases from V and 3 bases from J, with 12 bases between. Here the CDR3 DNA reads TGTGCCAGCACTCCGGGGGGCTACACTGAAGCTTTCTTT. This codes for CASTPGGYTEAFF.

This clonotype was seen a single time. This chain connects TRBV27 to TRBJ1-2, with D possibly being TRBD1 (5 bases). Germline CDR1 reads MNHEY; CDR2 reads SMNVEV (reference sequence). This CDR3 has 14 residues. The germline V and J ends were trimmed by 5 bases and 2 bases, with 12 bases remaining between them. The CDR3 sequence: CASSGGDLNYGYTF. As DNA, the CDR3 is TGTGCCAGCAGTGGGGGGGACCTCAACTATGGCTACACCTTC.

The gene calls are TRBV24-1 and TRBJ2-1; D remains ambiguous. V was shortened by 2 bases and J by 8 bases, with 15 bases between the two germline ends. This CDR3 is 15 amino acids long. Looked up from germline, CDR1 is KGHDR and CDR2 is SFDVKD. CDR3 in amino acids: CATSDWWDRRDEQFF. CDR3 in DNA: TGTGCCACCAGTGATTGGTGGGATCGTAGGGATGAGCAGTTCTTC.

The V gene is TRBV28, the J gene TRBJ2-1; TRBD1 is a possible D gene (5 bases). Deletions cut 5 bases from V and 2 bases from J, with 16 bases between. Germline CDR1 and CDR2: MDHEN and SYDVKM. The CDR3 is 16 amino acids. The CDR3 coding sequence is TGTGCCAGCAGTCCCTCCGACCTGGGGCCCTACAATGAGCAGTTCTTC. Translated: CASSPSDLGPYNEQFF.